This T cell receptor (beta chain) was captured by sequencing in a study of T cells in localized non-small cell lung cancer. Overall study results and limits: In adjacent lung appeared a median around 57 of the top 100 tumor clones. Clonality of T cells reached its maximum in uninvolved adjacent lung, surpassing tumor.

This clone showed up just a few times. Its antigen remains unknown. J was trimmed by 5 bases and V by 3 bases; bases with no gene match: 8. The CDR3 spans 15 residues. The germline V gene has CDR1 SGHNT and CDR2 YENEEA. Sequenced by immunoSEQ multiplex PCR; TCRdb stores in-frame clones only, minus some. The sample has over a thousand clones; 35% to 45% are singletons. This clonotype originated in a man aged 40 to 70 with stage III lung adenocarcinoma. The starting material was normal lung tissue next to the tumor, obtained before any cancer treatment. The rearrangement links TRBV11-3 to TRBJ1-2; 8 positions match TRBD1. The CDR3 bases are TGTGCCAGCAGCTTCGACAGGGGAAGAGAGTATGGCTACACCTTC. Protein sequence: CASSFDRGREYGYTF.